These T cell receptor beta chains were read from a single sample in a study of T cell responses to AZD1222 COVID-19 vaccine. Sequencing used immunoSEQ multiplex PCR; TCRdb keeps in-frame clones, though not all of them. The sample gives some 150,000 clones, about 94% of which show up once; about 3.5% is in the top ten. The starting material was peripheral blood, obtained on day 0 of AZD1222 vaccination. The receptors derive from an adult in good health. CDR3s include the opening cysteine and the closing phenylalanine or tryptophan. D genes are given only for firm matches. Size is omitted from some rows. Given values are once, few, many or a class for expanded clones.

clone size,J gene,V gene,D gene,CDR3 DNA,CDR3 protein
-,TRBJ2-7,TRBV30,-,TGTGCCTGGATTGGCGTGGTTAGCGGAAACTACGAGCAGTACTTC,CAWIGVVSGNYEQYF
-,TRBJ1-1,TRBV5-4,-,TGTGCCAGCAGCGCGACAGTGAACACTGAAGCTTTCTTT,CASSATVNTEAFF
-,TRBJ1-4,TRBV10-3,TRBD1,TGTGCCACCTCCGGGACAGTCGGCGAAAAACTGTTTTTT,CATSGTVGEKLFF
once,TRBJ2-1,TRBV7-2,TRBD2,TGTGCCAGCAGACAACTTAGCGGGAGGGCCAAGTACAATGAGCAGTTCTTC,CASRQLSGRAKYNEQFF
-,TRBJ2-3,TRBV7-9,-,TGTGCCAGCAGCTCGGGCGGTCAAGATACGCAGTATTTT,CASSSGGQDTQYF
-,TRBJ1-5,TRBV10-1,-,TGCGCCAGCAGTGAGGGCCTGAATCAGCCCCAGCATTTT,CASSEGLNQPQHF
-,TRBJ1-4,TRBV5-1,-,TGCGCCAGCAGCTTGACCGGAGTTGAAAAACTGTTTTTT,CASSLTGVEKLFF
-,TRBJ2-5,TRBV21-1,-,TGTGCCAGCAGTCAGATAATAGCTACACTTTCTGAGACCCAGTACTTC,CASSQIIATLSETQYF
-,TRBJ2-7,TRBV21-1,-,TGTGCCAGCAGCAAAGTAGGCAGTGTGACCTACGAGCAGTACTTC,CASSKVGSVTYEQYF
-,TRBJ1-2,TRBV6-5,-,TGTGCCAGCAGTTACTCGGGACGGCAGAACTATGGCTACACCTTC,CASSYSGRQNYGYTF
-,TRBJ1-2,TRBV12-3/TRBV12-4,-,TGTGCCAGCAGTTTAGGGGGGGGCTATGGCTACACCTTC,CASSLGGGYGYTF
-,TRBJ2-7,TRBV21-1,-,TGTGCCAGCAGCAAACTCCCCTACAGGGATATGCCCTCCCCCTACGAGCAGTACTTC,CASSKLPYRDMPSPYEQYF
-,TRBJ2-2,TRBV7-6,TRBD2,TGTGCCAGCAGCTTAGAAGGACTAGCGCTCCCCGCCGGGGAGCTGTTTTTT,CASSLEGLALPAGELFF
-,TRBJ2-5,TRBV27,-,TGTGCCAGCAGTCGCAAGCCCATAGGGACCCAGTACTTC,CASSRKPIGTQYF
-,TRBJ2-7,TRBV5-1,TRBD1,TGCGCCAGCAGCCCTGGTGGACAGGGGGACGAGCAGTACTTC,CASSPGGQGDEQYF
few,TRBJ1-5,TRBV28,-,TGTGCCAGCAGCTCGGACAGCTATCAGCCCCAGCATTTT,CASSSDSYQPQHF
once,TRBJ1-1,TRBV6-4,TRBD1,TGTGCCAGCAGCGATCTGATAGACAGGGCGAACACTGAAGCTTTCTTT,CASSDLIDRANTEAFF
once,TRBJ2-6,TRBV5-1,-,TGCGCCAGCACCATTCTGGGCAGTGGGGCCAACGTCCTGACTTTC,CASTILGSGANVLTF
once,TRBJ2-7,TRBV7-9,TRBD2,TGTGCCAGCAGCTTGCCCGGGACTAGCGGAATGGGCGAGCAGTACTTC,CASSLPGTSGMGEQYF
-,TRBJ2-7,TRBV2,-,TGTGCCAGCAGTGCTGGGGCGCGGCAGGGACCGGTCGAGCAGTACTTC,CASSAGARQGPVEQYF
-,TRBJ2-3,TRBV7-6,-,TGTGCCAGCGCTAGGGCAGGGGATACGCAGTATTTT,CASARAGDTQYF
-,TRBJ2-1,TRBV6-2/TRBV6-3,-,TGTGCCAGCAGTCCAGGGACGGGATTCTACAATGAGCAGTTCTTC,CASSPGTGFYNEQFF
-,TRBJ2-1,TRBV14,TRBD2,TGTGCCAGCAGCCAAGATCGTACTAGCGAGGGGAATGAGCAGTTCTTC,CASSQDRTSEGNEQFF
-,TRBJ1-1,TRBV28,TRBD1,TGTGCCAGCAGTTCGCGACAGGGAAGAGAAACTGAAGCTTTCTTT,CASSSRQGRETEAFF
-,TRBJ2-1,TRBV6-4,TRBD2,TGTGCCAGCCAGCTACACGACCTAGCGGAGGCCTACAATGAGCAGTTCTTC,CASQLHDLAEAYNEQFF
few,TRBJ1-2,TRBV7-8,-,TGTGCCAGCAGCTTAGCCGATAGTCACTACACCTTC,CASSLADSHYTF
once,TRBJ1-2,TRBV7-2,-,TGTGCCAGCAGCTTAGACAGCAACTATGGCTACACCTTC,CASSLDSNYGYTF
few,TRBJ1-2,TRBV7-2,-,TGTGCCAGCAGCTCACAGTCCAGGGCTGGGGGCGCGGGGGGCTACACCTTC,CASSSQSRAGGAGGYTF
once,TRBJ1-4,TRBV5-8,-,TGTGCCAGCAGCTTGGATAGGGGAAATGAAAAACTGTTTTTT,CASSLDRGNEKLFF
once,TRBJ2-5,TRBV7-2,TRBD2,TGTGCCAGCAGCCCGGGGGGGAGCGGGATTCAAGAGACCCAGTACTTC,CASSPGGSGIQETQYF
-,TRBJ1-5,TRBV14,-,TGTGCCAACAAAGCTCAGCATTTT,CANKAQHF
-,TRBJ1-6,TRBV11-2,-,TGTGCCAGCAGCTTGGGCACCAAGGCCAATTCACCCCTCCACTTT,CASSLGTKANSPLHF
once,TRBJ1-4,TRBV27,TRBD1,TGTGCCAGCGCTACGGGACAGGGGTTTAATGAAAAACTGTTTTTT,CASATGQGFNEKLFF
-,TRBJ1-1,TRBV30,TRBD1,TGTGCCTGGAGTCGGGACAGGTCGATCCCTGAAGCTTTCTTT,CAWSRDRSIPEAFF
-,TRBJ2-7,TRBV5-1,-,TGCGCCAGCAGCTTGACCGGGGGTAGGGTCAACGAGCAGTACTTC,CASSLTGGRVNEQYF
-,TRBJ1-3,TRBV18,-,TGTGCCAGCTCACCCAGACGGGACTCTGGAAACACCATATATTTT,CASSPRRDSGNTIYF
-,TRBJ1-2,TRBV15,-,TGTGCCACCAGCAGAGATGCCGGGATTACCACCAACTATGGCTACACCTTC,CATSRDAGITTNYGYTF
-,TRBJ1-3,TRBV28,-,TGTGCCAGCAGCCCGGGGTGGAGCAATTCCGGAAACACCATATATTTT,CASSPGWSNSGNTIYF
-,TRBJ2-1,TRBV7-9,TRBD2,TGTGCCAGCAGCCAAATACGACTAGCGGGAGGGCCAGGGAATGAGCAGTTCTTC,CASSQIRLAGGPGNEQFF
-,TRBJ2-2,TRBV3-1/TRBV3-2,TRBD2,TGTGCCAGCAGGCCGCCGGGCGGGAGTCGAACCGGGGAGCTGTTTTTT,CASRPPGGSRTGELFF
-,TRBJ2-1,TRBV7-9,-,TGTGCCAGCACCAGATCTGCCCAGACCAAGCAGTTCTTC,CASTRSAQTKQFF
-,TRBJ1-6,TRBV28,TRBD1,TGTGCCAGCAGTCGACAGGGGGCCGGATCACCCCTCCACTTT,CASSRQGAGSPLHF